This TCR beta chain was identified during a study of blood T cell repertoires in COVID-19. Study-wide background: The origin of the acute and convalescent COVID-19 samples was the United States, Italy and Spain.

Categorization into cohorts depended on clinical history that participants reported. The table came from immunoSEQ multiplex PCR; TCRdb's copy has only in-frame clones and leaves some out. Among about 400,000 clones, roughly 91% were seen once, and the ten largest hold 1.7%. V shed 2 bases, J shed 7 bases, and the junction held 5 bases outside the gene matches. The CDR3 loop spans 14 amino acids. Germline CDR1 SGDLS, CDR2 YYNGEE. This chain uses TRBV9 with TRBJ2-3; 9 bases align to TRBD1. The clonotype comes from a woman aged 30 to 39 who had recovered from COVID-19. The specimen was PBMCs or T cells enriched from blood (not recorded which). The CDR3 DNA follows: TGTGCCAGCAGCGTTACAGGGGGCCCAAATACGCAGTATTTT. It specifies CASSVTGGPNTQYF.